The clone carrying this T cell receptor (beta chain) has at least ten counts. The target antigen is unknown. These data originate in a study of CD8 T cells in ankylosing spondylitis. Broader study findings: Seemingly distinctive of ankylosing spondylitis blood was a TCR beta motif formed by eight highly homologous variants.

Deletions cut 1 base from V and 9 bases from J, with 19 bases between. CDR3 size: 15 residues. The germline gives CDR1 DFQATT, CDR2 SNEGSKA (reference sequence). One entry per CDR3 protein results from TCRdb running MiXCR on the 5' RACE reads. The repertoire holds more than 400,000 distinct CDR3 sequences, with about 5% as singletons. The chain carries TRBV20-1 and TRBJ1-5; D is unresolved. The sample taken for sequencing was blood, either unsorted or a sorted T cell fraction (not recorded which). The TCR originated in a male donor with ankylosing spondylitis. In DNA form, the CDR3 reads TGCAGTGCTAGAGTCGTCCGGACTGCGGCGGGGCCCCAGCATTTT. Its translation: CSARVVRTAAGPQHF.